Presented here are 28 T cell receptor beta chains from one specimen sequenced in a study of shared clonotypes between healthy human individuals. Positive CCR7 selection of CD45RO-negative cells yielded the naive CD8 cells, and terminally differentiated effector memory CD45RA+ cells were excluded. The method was immunoSEQ multiplex PCR; TCRdb's version includes in-frame clones alone and lacks a portion of them. This repertoire shows fewer than 700,000 clones, around 95% found once; its top ten account for 0.095% to 0.14%. Sequenced material: naive CD8+ T cells sorted from blood. The receptors originated from a woman in her twenties or thirties in good health.

The chain is built from TRBV12-1 and TRBJ2-7; the table gives TRBD1 as D, unverified against the DNA. TRBV12-1 is shown as a pseudogene. CDR3 length equals 12 residues. This chain's CDR3 is CASRSTGVEQYF. CDR3 sequence (DNA): TGTGCCAGCAGGTCGACAGGGGTCGAGCAGTACTTC.

The chain uses TRBV28 and TRBJ2-1; the match to TRBD2 covers 7 bases. Germline assignment: CDR1 MDHEN and CDR2 SYDVKM. This CDR3 is built from 17 residues. J gave up 4 bases and V 3 bases, and 12 bases lay outside the gene matches. The CDR3 bases are TGTGCCAGCAGTTTTCAAGAGGGACTACTTTTTTACAATGAGCAGTTCTTC. This gives the protein CASSFQEGLLFYNEQFF.

V is TRBV7-2 and J is TRBJ2-1; 8 bases agree with TRBD2. The length of the CDR3 is 17 residues. Trimming took 6 bases from V and 0 from J; bases not matched to a gene: 10. CDR1 and CDR2 from the germline V gene are SGHTA and FQGNSA. The CDR3 reads CASSFREREHSYNEQFF. CDR3 sequence (DNA): TGTGCCAGCAGTTTTCGGGAGCGGGAGCACTCCTACAATGAGCAGTTCTTC.

This chain uses TRBV27 with TRBJ2-1; D call uncertain. Germline CDR1 reads MNHEY; CDR2 reads SMNVEV (reference sequence). Trimming shortened V by 4 bases and J by 8 bases, and 21 bases separated the two germline ends. CDR3 length equals 16 residues. The DNA of the CDR3 is TGTGCCAGCAGTTCAACGGTAACCCCAGTCGCGGATGAGCAGTTCTTC. The encoded protein is CASSSTVTPVADEQFF.

The chain has TRBV7-9 and TRBJ1-5, with D possibly being TRBD1 (5 bases). V was clipped by 4 bases and J by 4 bases, with 11 bases between them. The CDR3 runs 14 residues. The germline CDR1 and CDR2 sequences are SEHNR and FQNEAQ (reference sequence). DNA of the CDR3: TGTGCCAGCAGCTCGGACATGGTAAATCAGCCCCAGCATTTT. Translated, it gives CASSSDMVNQPQHF.

The chain has TRBV2 and TRBJ2-7; perhaps TRBD1 as D (6 bases). V lost 6 bases, J lost 3 bases, and 12 bases lay in between. CDR1 is SNHLY, CDR2 FYNNEI, per germline. The CDR3 extends over 13 amino acids. CDR3 DNA sequence: TGTGCCAGCAGGATCACAGGGCTCTACGAGCAGTACTTC. It specifies CASRITGLYEQYF.

This rearrangement joins TRBV30 to TRBJ1-3; no reliable D call. The V end was cut by 2 bases, the J end by 1 base, with 6 bases between. Looked up from germline, CDR1 is GTSNPN and CDR2 is SVGIG (reference sequence). The CDR3 runs to 13 residues. The DNA of the CDR3 is TGTGCCTGGAGTCGGCATTCTGGAAACACCATATATTTT. This sequence encodes CAWSRHSGNTIYF. Together with reference TRBV30 and TRBJ1-3, the CDR3 gives the full variable domain: SQTIHQWPATLVQPVGSPLSLECTVEGTSNPNLYWYRQAAGRGLQLLFYSVGIGQISSEVPQNLSASRPQDRQFILSSKKLLLSDSGFYLCAWSRHSGNTIYFGEGSWLTVV.

The rearrangement uses TRBV28 and TRBJ1-1; no reliable D call. V shed 5 bases and J shed 8 bases, with 12 bases lying between them. The CDR3 extends over 12 amino acids. The V gene's germline CDR1 is MDHEN and CDR2 SYDVKM. CDR3 coding DNA: TGTGCCAGCAGTCGGACGGTCGACGAAGCTTTCTTT. Translation gives CASSRTVDEAFF.

V usage is TRBV2 and J usage is TRBJ1-1; D is unresolved. Germline V gene lookup returns CDR1 SNHLY and CDR2 FYNNEI. Between the trimmed V and J ends, which lost 6 bases and 2 bases, there was a span of 16 bases. The CDR3 runs to 15 residues. The chain's CDR3 is CASRETSPVNTEAFF. In DNA form, the CDR3 reads TGTGCCAGCAGGGAGACCTCACCAGTTAACACTGAAGCTTTCTTT.

The rearrangement links TRBV7-9 to TRBJ2-1; 9 nucleotides agree with TRBD2. Germline loops: CDR1 SEHNR, CDR2 FQNEAQ (reference sequence). J lost 10 bases, V lost 4 bases, and 5 bases had no gene match. CDR3 length: 13 residues. CDR3 sequence reads: CASSSGLAYEQFF. The CDR3 nucleotides read TGTGCCAGCAGCTCCGGACTAGCGTACGAGCAGTTCTTC.

Written as DNA, the CDR3 is TGCGCCAGCAGCCTCGGGATTGAAGCTTTCTTT. Translating it yields CASSLGIEAFF. The V call is TRBV4-1, the J call TRBJ1-1; no reliable D call. Germline V gene sequence: CDR1 MGHRA, CDR2 YSYEKL. This CDR3 comprises 11 residues. V lost 4 bases, J lost 7 bases, and 7 bases lay in between.

Only one count was recorded for this clone. The rearrangement uses TRBV19 and TRBJ2-5; D gene unclear. The end of the DNA fits TRBJ2-7 better, so the J call may be wrong. Germline V gene data show CDR1 as LNHDA and CDR2 as SQIVND (reference sequence). The CDR3 is made up of 13 amino acids. CDR3 residues: CASSIAASYEQYF. The CDR3 nucleotides are TGTGCCAGTAGTATAGCCGCCTCCTACGAGCAGTACTTC.

The chain employs TRBV5-4 and TRBJ2-7; TRBD1 matches 9 bases. The CDR3 is made up of 15 amino acids. Germline trimming cut 3 bases from V and 2 bases from J; bases unmatched to any gene: 6. The germline gives CDR1 SGHNT, CDR2 YYREEE (reference sequence). The chain's CDR3 is CASSSRDRDPYEQYF. CDR3 DNA: TGTGCCAGCAGCTCCCGGGACAGGGATCCCTACGAGCAGTACTTC.

This sequence joins TRBV27 and TRBJ2-7; D possibly matches TRBD1 or TRBD2 (5 bases each). V lost 9 bases and J 0 bases, leaving 18 bases between the germline ends. Germline loops: CDR1 MNHEY, CDR2 SMNVEV (reference sequence). The CDR3 contains 15 residues. The CDR3 bases are TGTGCCAGAACCCCCGAACCGGGGCACTCCTACGAGCAGTACTTC. Translating gives CARTPEPGHSYEQYF.

The rearrangement links TRBV28 to TRBJ2-5; the match to TRBD1 covers 10 bases. The tail of the sequence fits TRBJ2-7 better, so the J call may be wrong. The CDR3 is 15 residues long. Germline V gene data show CDR1 as MDHEN and CDR2 as SYDVKM. This CDR3 reads CASSIPDRGLYEQYF. In DNA form, the CDR3 reads TGTGCCAGCAGTATCCCGGACAGGGGGTTGTACGAGCAGTACTTC.

This chain uses TRBV28 with TRBJ2-7; a possible D gene is TRBD1 (5 bases). The CDR3 is made up of 13 amino acids. CDR1 and CDR2 (germline): MDHEN, SYDVKM. V was clipped by 10 bases and J by 2 bases, with 15 bases between them. As DNA, the CDR3 is TGTGCCACCCTAACAGGTATACCCTACGAGCAGTACTTC. Its translation: CATLTGIPYEQYF. Looking up the rest from reference TRBV28 and TRBJ2-7 gives the full variable domain: DVKVTQSSRYLVKRTGEKVFLECVQDMDHENMFWYRQDPGLGLRLIYFSYDVKMKEKGDIPEGYSVSREKKERFSLILESASTNQTSMYLCATLTGIPYEQYFGPGTRLTVT.

Concerning this clone itself: Other nucleotide sequences in the sample specify the same CDR3. The V call is TRBV27, the J call TRBJ2-7; weak D call: TRBD1 (7 bases). Trimming removed 3 bases from V and 4 bases from J, with 10 bases in between. CDR1 and CDR2 (germline): MNHEY, SMNVEV (reference sequence). This CDR3 comprises 13 residues. CDR3 in amino acids: CASSFQGGYEQYF. The CDR3 nucleotides are TGTGCCAGCAGTTTCCAGGGGGGATACGAGCAGTACTTC.

This clone was seen a single time. The V gene is TRBV27, the J gene TRBJ1-2; TRBD1 aligns across 9 bases. The V and J ends lost 6 bases and 9 bases, in that order; junction bases with no gene match: 11. There are 14 residues in the CDR3. Germline V gives CDR1 MNHEY, CDR2 SMNVEV (reference sequence). CDR3 sequence: CASSAPGQGVSYTF. In DNA form, the CDR3 reads TGTGCCAGCAGCGCCCCGGGACAGGGAGTGAGCTACACCTTC.

The V call is TRBV29-1, the J call TRBJ1-1; D remains ambiguous. Germline assignment: CDR1 SQVTM and CDR2 ANQGSEA. The CDR3 spans 12 residues. V dropped 5 bases and J dropped 8 bases, with 15 bases sitting between them. The CDR3 protein is CSVNPAAGEAFF. In DNA form, the CDR3 reads TGCAGCGTTAATCCTGCGGCCGGGGAAGCTTTCTTT.

The table lists this clone with a count of one. In DNA form, the CDR3 reads TGTGCCAGCAGTTTCCTCGGGGGCCCCGGAAACACCATATATTTT. This encodes CASSFLGGPGNTIYF. The chain has TRBV27 and TRBJ1-3; D is perhaps TRBD1 (6 bases). The V end was cut by 3 bases, the J end by 4 bases, with 13 bases between. The CDR3 spans 15 residues. CDR1 and CDR2 (germline): MNHEY, SMNVEV (reference sequence).

The V gene is TRBV28, the J gene TRBJ2-3; 9 positions agree with TRBD1. The CDR3 is made up of 15 amino acids. V was pared by 4 bases and J by 5 bases, with 7 bases of the junction left unmatched. Germline V lookup: CDR1 MDHEN, CDR2 SYDVKM. The CDR3 nucleotides are TGTGCCAGCAGTTCGGGACAGGGAGCTATAGATACGCAGTATTTT. Translated, it gives CASSSGQGAIDTQYF.

Regarding this clone: The same CDR3 is also encoded by other DNA sequences in this sample. The chain recombines TRBV5-1 with TRBJ1-1; possible D gene TRBD1, 5 bases. V gave up 4 bases and J gave up 2 bases, with 12 bases separating them. The V gene's germline CDR1 is SGHRS and CDR2 YFSETQ. The CDR3 consists of 14 residues. In DNA form, the CDR3 reads TGCGCCAGCAGCCCGGGACGGGGAAACACTGAAGCTTTCTTT. Amino acid sequence: CASSPGRGNTEAFF.

This clone was seen only once. The chain joins TRBV28 to TRBJ2-2, with D perhaps matching TRBD2 (6 bases). Germline V lookup: CDR1 MDHEN, CDR2 SYDVKM. This CDR3 spans 19 amino acids. V lost 2 bases and J lost 4, with 23 bases in between. The CDR3 coding sequence is TGTGCCAGCAGTTTAGTCTACCGGGGAGGAGGACGGCGCACCGGGGAGCTGTTTTTT. It translates to CASSLVYRGGGRRTGELFF. Filled out from reference TRBV28 and TRBJ2-2, the complete variable domain reads DVKVTQSSRYLVKRTGEKVFLECVQDMDHENMFWYRQDPGLGLRLIYFSYDVKMKEKGDIPEGYSVSREKKERFSLILESASTNQTSMYLCASSLVYRGGGRRTGELFFGEGSRLTVL.

V is TRBV28 and J is TRBJ2-5, with TRBD2 matching over 8 bases. The J call is uncertain, as TRBJ2-7 better fits the DNA end. Germline CDR1 is MDHEN and CDR2 is SYDVKM. The CDR3 covers 14 residues. The CDR3 loop is CASSSQREKDEQYF. CDR3 bases: TGTGCCAGCAGTTCCCAGCGGGAGAAGGACGAGCAGTACTTC.

This chain connects TRBV5-6 to TRBJ1-3, with D possibly matching TRBD1 (5 bases). Per germline, CDR1 SGHDT and CDR2 YYEEEE. Trimming stripped 0 bases from V and 2 bases from J, with 12 bases between. The CDR3 is made up of 16 amino acids. CDR3 protein: CASSLAAGLAGNTIYF. The CDR3 bases are TGTGCCAGCAGCTTGGCCGCGGGGCTTGCTGGAAACACCATATATTTT.

The rearrangement links TRBV5-8 to TRBJ2-7, with D maybe TRBD1 (6 bases). Deletions cut 5 bases from V and 0 bases from J, with 18 bases between. The CDR3 has 16 residues. The germline CDR1 and CDR2 sequences are SGHTS and YDEGEE. In nucleotides, the CDR3 is TGTGCCAGCAGTGTATTAGAACAGGGTCACTCCTACGAGCAGTACTTC. Translation gives CASSVLEQGHSYEQYF.

The chain joins TRBV27 to TRBJ2-3; TRBD2 is a possible D gene (5 bases). The V and J ends lost 3 bases and 6 bases respectively, with 13 bases between them. CDR3 length: 14 residues. Germline lookup yields CDR1 MNHEY and CDR2 SMNVEV (reference sequence). The CDR3 protein is CASSFQRGGDTQYF. The CDR3 DNA follows: TGTGCCAGCAGTTTCCAACGGGGTGGGGATACGCAGTATTTT.

This chain uses TRBV6-5 with TRBJ2-7, with 13 bases aligning to TRBD2. From germline, CDR1 is MNHEY and CDR2 SVGAGI. The CDR3 consists of 16 residues. After removal of 4 bases from V and 1 base from J, the junction contained 4 bases not matched to a gene. The CDR3 sequence is CASSSGTSGNSYEQYF. CDR3 bases: TGTGCCAGCAGTTCAGGGACTAGCGGGAATTCCTACGAGCAGTACTTC.